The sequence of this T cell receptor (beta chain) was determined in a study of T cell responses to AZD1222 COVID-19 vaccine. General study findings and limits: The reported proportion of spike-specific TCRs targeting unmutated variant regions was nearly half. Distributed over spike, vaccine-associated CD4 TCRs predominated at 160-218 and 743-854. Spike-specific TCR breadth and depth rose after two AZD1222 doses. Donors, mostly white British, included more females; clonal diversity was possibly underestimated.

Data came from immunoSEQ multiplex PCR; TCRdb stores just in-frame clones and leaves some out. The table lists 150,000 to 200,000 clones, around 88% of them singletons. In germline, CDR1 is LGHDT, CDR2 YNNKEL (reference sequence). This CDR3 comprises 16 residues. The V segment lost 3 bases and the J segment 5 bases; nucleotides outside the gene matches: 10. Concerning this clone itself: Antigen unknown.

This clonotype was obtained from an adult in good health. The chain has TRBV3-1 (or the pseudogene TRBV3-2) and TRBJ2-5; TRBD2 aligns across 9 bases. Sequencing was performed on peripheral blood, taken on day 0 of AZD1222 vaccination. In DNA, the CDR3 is TGTGCCAGCAGCCAGGCCGATAGCGGGAGTTATGAGACCCAGTACTTC. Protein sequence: CASSQADSGSYETQYF.